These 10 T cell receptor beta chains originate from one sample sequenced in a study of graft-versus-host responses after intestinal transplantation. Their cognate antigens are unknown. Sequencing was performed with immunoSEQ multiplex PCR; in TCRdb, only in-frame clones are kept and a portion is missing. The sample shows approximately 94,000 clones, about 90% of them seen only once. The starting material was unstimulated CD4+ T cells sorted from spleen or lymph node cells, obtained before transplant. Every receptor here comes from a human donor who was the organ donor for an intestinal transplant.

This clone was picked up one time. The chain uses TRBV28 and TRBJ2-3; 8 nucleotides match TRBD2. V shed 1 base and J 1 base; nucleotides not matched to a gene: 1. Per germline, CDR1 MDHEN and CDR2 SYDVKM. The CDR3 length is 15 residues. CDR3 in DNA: TGTGCCAGCAGTTTATCCGGGGGGGGCACAGATACGCAGTATTTT. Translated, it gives CASSLSGGGTDTQYF.

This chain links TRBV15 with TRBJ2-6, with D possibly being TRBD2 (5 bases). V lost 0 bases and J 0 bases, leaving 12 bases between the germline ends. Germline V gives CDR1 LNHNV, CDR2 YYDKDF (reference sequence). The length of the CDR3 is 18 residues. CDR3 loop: CATSREGSFSSGANVLTF. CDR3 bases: TGTGCCACCAGCAGAGAGGGGAGTTTCAGCTCTGGGGCCAACGTCCTGACTTTC.

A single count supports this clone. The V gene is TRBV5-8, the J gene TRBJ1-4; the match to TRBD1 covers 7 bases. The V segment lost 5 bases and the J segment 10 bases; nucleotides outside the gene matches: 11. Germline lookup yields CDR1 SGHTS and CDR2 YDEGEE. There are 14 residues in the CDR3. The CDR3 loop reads CASRQTGTTGKLFF. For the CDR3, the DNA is TGTGCCAGCAGACAGACAGGGACGACTGGAAAACTGTTTTTT.

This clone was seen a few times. CDR3 DNA: TGTGCCAGTAGTATGGACAGCTCCTACGAGCAGTACTTC. Amino acids: CASSMDSSYEQYF. V usage is TRBV19 and J usage is TRBJ2-7; TRBD1 might be the D (6 bases). The germline V gene has CDR1 LNHDA and CDR2 SQIVND (reference sequence). V was trimmed by 3 bases and J by 0 bases, leaving 6 bases between them. The CDR3 length is 13 residues.

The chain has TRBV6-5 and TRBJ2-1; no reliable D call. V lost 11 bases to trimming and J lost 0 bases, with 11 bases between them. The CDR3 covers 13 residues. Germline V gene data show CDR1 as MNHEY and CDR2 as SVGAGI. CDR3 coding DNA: TGTGCCTGCCGGCGAAGCTCCTACAATGAGCAGTTCTTC. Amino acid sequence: CACRRSSYNEQFF.

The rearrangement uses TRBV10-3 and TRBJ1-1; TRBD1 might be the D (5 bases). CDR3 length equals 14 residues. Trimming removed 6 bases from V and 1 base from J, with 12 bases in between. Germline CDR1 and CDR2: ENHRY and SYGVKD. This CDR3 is CAIRAGDSNTEAFF. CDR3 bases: TGTGCCATCAGAGCGGGGGACTCGAACACTGAAGCTTTCTTT.

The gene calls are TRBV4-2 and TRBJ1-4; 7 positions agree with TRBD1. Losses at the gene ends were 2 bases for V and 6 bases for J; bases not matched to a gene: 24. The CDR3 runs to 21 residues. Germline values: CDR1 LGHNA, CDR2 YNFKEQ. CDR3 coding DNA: TGTGCCAGCAGCCAATATGGTCTGCCCGGGCAGGGGGTAGGAGCATATGAAAAACTGTTTTTT. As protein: CASSQYGLPGQGVGAYEKLFF.

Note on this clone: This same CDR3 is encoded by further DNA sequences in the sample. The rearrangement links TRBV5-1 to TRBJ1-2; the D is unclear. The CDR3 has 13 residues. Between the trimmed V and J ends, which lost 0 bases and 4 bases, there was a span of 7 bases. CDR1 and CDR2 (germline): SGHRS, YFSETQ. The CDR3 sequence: CASSLEGGYGYTF. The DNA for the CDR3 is TGCGCCAGCAGCTTGGAGGGAGGCTATGGCTACACCTTC. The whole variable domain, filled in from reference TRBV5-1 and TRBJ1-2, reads KAGVTQTPRYLIKTRGQQVTLSCSPISGHRSVSWYQQTPGQGLQFLFEYFSETQRNKGNFPGRFSGRQFSNSRSEMNVSTLELGDSALYLCASSLEGGYGYTFGSGTRLTVV.

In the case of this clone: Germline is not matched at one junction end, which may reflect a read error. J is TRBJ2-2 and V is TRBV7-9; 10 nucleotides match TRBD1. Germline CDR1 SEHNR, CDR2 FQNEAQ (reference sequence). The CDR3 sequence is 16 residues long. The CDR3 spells CASSLAGTGVSGELFF. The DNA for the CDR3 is TGTGCCAGCAGCCTAGCCGGGACAGGGGTATCCGGGGAGCTGTTTTTT.

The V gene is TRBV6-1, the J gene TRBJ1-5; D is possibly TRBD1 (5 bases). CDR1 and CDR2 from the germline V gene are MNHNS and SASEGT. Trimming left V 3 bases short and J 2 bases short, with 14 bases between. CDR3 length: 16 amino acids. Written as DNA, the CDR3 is TGTGCCAGCAGTGACTTGGGGGACCCTCGCAATCAGCCCCAGCATTTT. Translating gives CASSDLGDPRNQPQHF.